A selection of T cell receptor beta chains follows, all from one sample in a study of OX40 agonist ivuxolimab in advanced cancers. Assay: immunoSEQ multiplex PCR; the TCRdb copy retains only in-frame clones and omits some. The sample has approximately 82,000 clones, about nine tenths seen once. This specimen consisted of CD4+ or CD8+ T cells sorted from blood, obtained in a trial of the OX40 agonist ivuxolimab. The source is an adult with an advanced solid tumor such as melanoma, head and neck, liver or kidney cancer. CDR3s include the opening cysteine and the closing phenylalanine or tryptophan. Each record gives: V gene, clone size, D gene, J gene, CDR3 DNA, CDR3 protein. The D gene is left open where the match is weak. The listing skips clone size in some rows; elsewhere it reads once, few, many or a size class.

v_gene: TRBV6-5
abundance: .
d_gene: .
j_gene: TRBJ2-7
CDR3nt: TGTGCCAGCAGACAGGACTCCTACGAGCAGTACTTC
CDR3aa: CASRQDSYEQYF

v_gene: TRBV30
abundance: .
d_gene: .
j_gene: TRBJ1-2
CDR3nt: TGTGCCTGGAGCGGTACAGTTAACTATGGCTACACCTTC
CDR3aa: CAWSGTVNYGYTF

v_gene: TRBV6-1
abundance: .
d_gene: TRBD2
j_gene: TRBJ2-3
CDR3nt: TGTGCCAGCAGTGAAGTCCTAGCGGGAGTCGTAGATACGCAGTATTTT
CDR3aa: CASSEVLAGVVDTQYF

v_gene: TRBV6-5
abundance: few
d_gene: .
j_gene: TRBJ1-2
CDR3nt: TGTGCCAGCAGTTTATCCCTCACGGGGGCTAACTATGGCTACACCTTC
CDR3aa: CASSLSLTGANYGYTF

v_gene: TRBV11-3
abundance: .
d_gene: .
j_gene: TRBJ2-1
CDR3nt: TGTGCCAGCAGCTTAGTTAGGACCGGCATGTTTGATGAGCAGTTCTTC
CDR3aa: CASSLVRTGMFDEQFF

v_gene: TRBV5-6
abundance: .
d_gene: .
j_gene: TRBJ1-3
CDR3nt: TGTGCCAGCAGCTCTGTATTTTCCGGAAACACCATATATTTT
CDR3aa: CASSSVFSGNTIYF

v_gene: TRBV5-1
abundance: .
d_gene: .
j_gene: TRBJ2-5
CDR3nt: TGCGCCAGCAGCGACTCAAGGGGATGGCAAGAGACCCAGTACTTC
CDR3aa: CASSDSRGWQETQYF

v_gene: TRBV6-5
abundance: .
d_gene: .
j_gene: TRBJ2-3
CDR3nt: TGTGCCAGCAGTTTTTCAGGGTTAGATACGCAGTATTTT
CDR3aa: CASSFSGLDTQYF

v_gene: TRBV11-2
abundance: .
d_gene: .
j_gene: TRBJ1-2
CDR3nt: TGTGCCAGCAGCCCAGGCGCCCAGGAGCGCTACACCTTC
CDR3aa: CASSPGAQERYTF

v_gene: TRBV28
abundance: .
d_gene: .
j_gene: TRBJ1-5
CDR3nt: TGTGCCAGCACCCCTAATTTTGGAAATCAGCCCCAGCATTTT
CDR3aa: CASTPNFGNQPQHF

v_gene: TRBV19
abundance: .
d_gene: .
j_gene: TRBJ1-5
CDR3nt: TGTGCCAGTAGTATCCCAGGGGCGTACCCCCAGCCCCAGCATTTT
CDR3aa: CASSIPGAYPQPQHF

v_gene: TRBV7-8
abundance: .
d_gene: TRBD1
j_gene: TRBJ2-3
CDR3nt: TGTGCCAGCAGCCCTGGCGGGACAGGGGGATTGCTGCAGTATTTT
CDR3aa: CASSPGGTGGLLQYF

v_gene: TRBV6-1
abundance: .
d_gene: .
j_gene: TRBJ1-5
CDR3nt: TGTGCCAGCAGTGAAGGGCCGGGGGAGAATCAGCCCCAGCATTTT
CDR3aa: CASSEGPGENQPQHF

v_gene: TRBV9
abundance: .
d_gene: TRBD1
j_gene: TRBJ2-2
CDR3nt: TGTGCCAGCAGCGTCTCGACAGGGATAGGTACCGGGGAGCTGTTTTTT
CDR3aa: CASSVSTGIGTGELFF

v_gene: TRBV19
abundance: .
d_gene: TRBD1
j_gene: TRBJ2-7
CDR3nt: TGTGCCAGTACAGACAGGGGGTACGAGCAGTACTTC
CDR3aa: CASTDRGYEQYF

v_gene: TRBV10-3
abundance: .
d_gene: .
j_gene: TRBJ2-3
CDR3nt: TGTGCCACCCAGCCCAGGGGCACAGATACGCAGTATTTT
CDR3aa: CATQPRGTDTQYF

v_gene: TRBV7-2
abundance: .
d_gene: .
j_gene: TRBJ2-3
CDR3nt: TGTGCCAGCAGCTTAGCGCCGGGACCATCCTATACGCAGTATTTT
CDR3aa: CASSLAPGPSYTQYF

v_gene: TRBV12-2
abundance: once
d_gene: .
j_gene: TRBJ2-1
CDR3nt: TGTGCAAGTCGCTTGGTGCGGGACGAAGGGCTCGGGGAGCAGTTCTTC
CDR3aa: CASRLVRDEGLGEQFF

v_gene: TRBV5-1
abundance: .
d_gene: TRBD2
j_gene: TRBJ2-7
CDR3nt: TGCGCCAGCAACTTAGGGACTAGCGACTCCTACGAGCAGTACTTC
CDR3aa: CASNLGTSDSYEQYF

v_gene: TRBV7-2
abundance: .
d_gene: .
j_gene: TRBJ1-2
CDR3nt: TGTGCCAGCAGCTCAAGGACAGCTTCTTTGGAAGGCTACACCTTC
CDR3aa: CASSSRTASLEGYTF

v_gene: TRBV14
abundance: once
d_gene: .
j_gene: TRBJ1-3
CDR3nt: TGTGCCAGCAGCCAAGCAATTTCTGGAAACACCATATATTTT
CDR3aa: CASSQAISGNTIYF

v_gene: TRBV27
abundance: .
d_gene: .
j_gene: TRBJ2-7
CDR3nt: TGTGCCCCACCTACCGGGACGGGGGGCCTGAACTACGAGCAGTACTTC
CDR3aa: CAPPTGTGGLNYEQYF

v_gene: TRBV10-3
abundance: .
d_gene: TRBD1
j_gene: TRBJ1-2
CDR3nt: TGTGCCATCAGTGAACGGCAGGGGGAGGGTGGCTACACCTTC
CDR3aa: CAISERQGEGGYTF

v_gene: TRBV29-1
abundance: .
d_gene: .
j_gene: TRBJ2-1
CDR3nt: TGCAGCGTTGACGCCGGCCCTGGGCTCTCTGAGCAGTTCTTC
CDR3aa: CSVDAGPGLSEQFF

v_gene: TRBV27
abundance: .
d_gene: TRBD1
j_gene: TRBJ1-1
CDR3nt: TGTGCCAGCAGTTTACAGGGGGGGTATCGGGCTTTCTTT
CDR3aa: CASSLQGGYRAFF

v_gene: TRBV7-9
abundance: .
d_gene: .
j_gene: TRBJ2-1
CDR3nt: TGTGCCAGCCAACAATGGGACAATGAGCAGTTCTTC
CDR3aa: CASQQWDNEQFF

v_gene: TRBV7-2
abundance: .
d_gene: TRBD2
j_gene: TRBJ2-5
CDR3nt: TGTGCCAGCAGCCCTAGCGGGGGGGCTGGAGAGACCCAGTACTTC
CDR3aa: CASSPSGGAGETQYF

v_gene: TRBV9
abundance: .
d_gene: .
j_gene: TRBJ2-3
CDR3nt: TGTGCCAGCAGCTTGGGGACGGGAGCGACAGCGACGCAGTATTTT
CDR3aa: CASSLGTGATATQYF

v_gene: TRBV5-1
abundance: .
d_gene: .
j_gene: TRBJ2-1
CDR3nt: TGCGCCAGCAGCTTGAACAATGAGCAGTTCTTC
CDR3aa: CASSLNNEQFF

v_gene: TRBV9
abundance: .
d_gene: .
j_gene: TRBJ2-1
CDR3nt: TGTGCCAGCAGCGTAGCTCTGGACTACAATGAGCAGTTCTTC
CDR3aa: CASSVALDYNEQFF

v_gene: TRBV19
abundance: .
d_gene: TRBD1
j_gene: TRBJ1-1
CDR3nt: TGTGCCAGTAGTGACAGGGAAACGACTGAAGCTTTCTTT
CDR3aa: CASSDRETTEAFF

v_gene: TRBV30
abundance: .
d_gene: TRBD2
j_gene: TRBJ2-3
CDR3nt: TGTGCCTGGAGCGTAGCGGGGGGCACAGATACGCAGTATTTT
CDR3aa: CAWSVAGGTDTQYF

v_gene: TRBV19
abundance: .
d_gene: TRBD2
j_gene: TRBJ2-3
CDR3nt: TGTGCCAGTAGCCTATTAGCGGGGGGGTTGACAGATACGCAGTATTTT
CDR3aa: CASSLLAGGLTDTQYF

v_gene: TRBV7-6
abundance: .
d_gene: .
j_gene: TRBJ2-2
CDR3nt: TGTGCCAGCAGCTTAATTTCGTCCTACACCGGGGAGCTGTTTTTT
CDR3aa: CASSLISSYTGELFF

v_gene: TRBV10-1
abundance: .
d_gene: .
j_gene: TRBJ2-1
CDR3nt: TGCGCCAGCAGTGCACTGGATGAGCAGTTCTTC
CDR3aa: CASSALDEQFF

v_gene: TRBV12-5
abundance: .
d_gene: .
j_gene: TRBJ1-5
CDR3nt: TGTGCTAGTGGTATTTGGCCCAGGGGACCTCAACCCGGGCCCCAGCATTTT
CDR3aa: CASGIWPRGPQPGPQHF

v_gene: TRBV30
abundance: .
d_gene: .
j_gene: TRBJ2-4
CDR3nt: TGTGCCTGGAGTGTCTGGAGAAATTTCAAAAACATTCAGTACTTC
CDR3aa: CAWSVWRNFKNIQYF

v_gene: TRBV10-3
abundance: .
d_gene: .
j_gene: TRBJ2-5
CDR3nt: TGTGCCATCAGTGAGTCTGAGAACCCGGGGCGCGAGACCCAGTACTTC
CDR3aa: CAISESENPGRETQYF

v_gene: TRBV11-3
abundance: .
d_gene: TRBD2
j_gene: TRBJ2-3
CDR3nt: TGTGCCAGCAGCGCCTTAGCGGGAGGGGGAGATACGCAGTATTTT
CDR3aa: CASSALAGGGDTQYF

v_gene: TRBV19
abundance: once
d_gene: TRBD2
j_gene: TRBJ2-1
CDR3nt: TGTGCCAGTAGTCTAATGACTAGCGGGGACAATGAGCAGTTCTTC
CDR3aa: CASSLMTSGDNEQFF